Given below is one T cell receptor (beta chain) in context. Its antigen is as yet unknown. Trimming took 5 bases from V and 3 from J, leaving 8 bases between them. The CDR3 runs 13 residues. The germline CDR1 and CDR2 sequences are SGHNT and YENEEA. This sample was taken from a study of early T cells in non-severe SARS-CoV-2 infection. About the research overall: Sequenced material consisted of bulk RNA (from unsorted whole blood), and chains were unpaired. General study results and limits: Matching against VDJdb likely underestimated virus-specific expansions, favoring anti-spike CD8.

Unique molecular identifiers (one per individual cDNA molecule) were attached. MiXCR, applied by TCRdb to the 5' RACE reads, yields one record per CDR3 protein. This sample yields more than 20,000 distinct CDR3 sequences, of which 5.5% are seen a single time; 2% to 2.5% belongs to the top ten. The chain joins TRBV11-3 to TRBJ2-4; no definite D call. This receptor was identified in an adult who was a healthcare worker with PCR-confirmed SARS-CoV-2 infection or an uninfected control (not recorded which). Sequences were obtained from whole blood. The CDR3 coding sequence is TGTGCCAGCAGCCTCACGGGCAAAAACATTCAGTACTTC. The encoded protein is CASSLTGKNIQYF.